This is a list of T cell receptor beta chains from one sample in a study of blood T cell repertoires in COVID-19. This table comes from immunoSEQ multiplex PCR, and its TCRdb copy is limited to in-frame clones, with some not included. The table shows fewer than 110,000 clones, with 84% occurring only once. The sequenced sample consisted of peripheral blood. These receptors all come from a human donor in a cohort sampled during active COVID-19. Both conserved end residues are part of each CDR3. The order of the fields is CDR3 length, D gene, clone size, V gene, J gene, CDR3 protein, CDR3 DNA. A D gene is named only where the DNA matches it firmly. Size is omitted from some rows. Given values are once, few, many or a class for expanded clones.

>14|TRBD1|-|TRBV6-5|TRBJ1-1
CASLRTGGNTEAFF
TGTGCCAGCTTAAGGACAGGGGGGAACACTGAAGCTTTCTTT
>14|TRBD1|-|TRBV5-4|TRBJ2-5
CASSLVGQTRSQYF
TGTGCCAGCAGCTTGGTGGGACAGACCAGGAGCCAGTACTTC
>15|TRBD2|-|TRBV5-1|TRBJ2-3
CASSPGLADTDTQYF
TGCGCCAGCAGCCCCGGACTAGCGGACACAGATACGCAGTATTTT
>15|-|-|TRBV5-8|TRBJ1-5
CASSPTRERNQPQHF
TGTGCCAGCAGCCCCACCCGGGAGAGGAATCAGCCCCAGCATTTT
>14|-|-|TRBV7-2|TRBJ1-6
CASSLGQNNSPLHF
TGTGCCAGCAGCTTAGGGCAGAATAATTCACCCCTCCACTTT
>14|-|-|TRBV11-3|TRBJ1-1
CASSPRQTNTEAFF
TGTGCCAGCAGCCCGAGACAGACGAACACTGAAGCTTTCTTT
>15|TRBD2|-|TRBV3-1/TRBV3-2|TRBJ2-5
CASSQGGGKQETQYF
TGTGCCAGCAGCCAAGGGGGGGGGAAGCAAGAGACCCAGTACTTC
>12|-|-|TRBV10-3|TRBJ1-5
CAISAGNQPQHF
TGTGCCATCAGTGCGGGGAATCAGCCCCAGCATTTT
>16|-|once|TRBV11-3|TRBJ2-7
CASSLAGRGNPYEQYF
TGTGCCAGCAGCTTAGCTGGGAGGGGGAACCCCTACGAGCAGTACTTC
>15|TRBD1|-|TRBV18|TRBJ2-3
CASSARQGGTDTQYF
TGTGCCAGCTCAGCACGACAGGGAGGCACAGATACGCAGTATTTT
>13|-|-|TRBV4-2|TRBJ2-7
CASSQSGRGEQYF
TGTGCCAGCAGCCAATCTGGACGGGGCGAGCAGTACTTC
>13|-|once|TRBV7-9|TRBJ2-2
CASSLSSTGELFF
TGTGCCAGCAGCTTATCCAGCACCGGGGAGCTGTTTTTT
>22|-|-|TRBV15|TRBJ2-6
CATSFDPKLLGAHDSGANVLTF
TGTGCCACCAGCTTCGACCCCAAGCTATTGGGGGCGCATGACTCTGGGGCCAACGTCCTGACTTTC
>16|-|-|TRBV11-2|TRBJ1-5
CASSLDSGGVGQPQHF
TGTGCCAGCAGCTTAGACTCGGGGGGCGTTGGACAGCCCCAGCATTTT
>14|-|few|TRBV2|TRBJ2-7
CASSEGGLSYEQYF
TGTGCCAGCAGTGAAGGCGGTTTATCCTACGAGCAGTACTTC
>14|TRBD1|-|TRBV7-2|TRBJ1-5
CASSPTRGDQPQHF
TGTGCCAGCAGCCCCACCAGGGGGGATCAGCCCCAGCATTTT
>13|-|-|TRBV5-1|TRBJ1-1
CASRQHTNTEAFF
TGCGCCAGCAGACAGCACACGAACACTGAAGCTTTCTTT
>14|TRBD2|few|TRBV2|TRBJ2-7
CASRAIAGGYEQYF
TGTGCCAGCAGAGCCATAGCGGGGGGGTACGAGCAGTACTTC
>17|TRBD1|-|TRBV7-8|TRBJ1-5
CASSLGYRGVPNQPQHF
TGTGCCAGCAGCCTTGGGTACAGGGGGGTGCCGAATCAGCCCCAGCATTTT
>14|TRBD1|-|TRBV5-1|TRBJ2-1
CASTGQGSYNEQFF
TGCGCCAGCACCGGACAGGGGTCCTACAATGAGCAGTTCTTC
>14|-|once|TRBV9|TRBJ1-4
CASSVQGANEKLFF
TGTGCCAGCAGCGTACAGGGTGCTAATGAAAAACTGTTTTTT
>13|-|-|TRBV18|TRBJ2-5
CASSPERVGTQYF
TGTGCCAGCTCACCTGAGAGGGTAGGGACCCAGTACTTC
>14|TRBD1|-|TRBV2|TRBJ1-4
CASSGDSTGEKLFF
TGTGCCAGCAGCGGGGACAGCACAGGTGAAAAACTGTTTTTT
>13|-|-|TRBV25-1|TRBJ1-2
CASSELANYGYTF
TGTGCCAGCAGTGAATTAGCCAACTATGGCTACACCTTC
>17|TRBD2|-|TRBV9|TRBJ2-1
CASSFLGGGLVAPEQFF
TGTGCCAGCAGCTTCCTAGGGGGGGGACTAGTTGCTCCTGAGCAGTTCTTC
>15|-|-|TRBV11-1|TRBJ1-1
CASSSQAARGSEAFF
TGTGCCAGCAGCTCCCAGGCCGCCCGGGGTTCTGAAGCTTTCTTT
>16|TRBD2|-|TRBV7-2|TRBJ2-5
CASSTSSGGGQETQYF
TGTGCCAGCAGCACCTCCTCCGGGGGGGGCCAAGAGACCCAGTACTTC
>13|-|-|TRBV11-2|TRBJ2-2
CASSLSPGGELFF
TGTGCCAGCAGCTTAAGTCCGGGCGGGGAGCTGTTTTTT
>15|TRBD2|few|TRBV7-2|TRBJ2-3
CASSPSGGGTDTQYF
TGTGCCAGCAGCCCTAGCGGGGGGGGCACAGATACGCAGTATTTT
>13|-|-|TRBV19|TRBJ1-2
CASSGTGNYGYTF
TGTGCCAGTAGTGGTACAGGGAACTATGGCTACACCTTC
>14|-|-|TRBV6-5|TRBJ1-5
CASSLTGAIQPQHF
TGTGCCAGCAGTTTGACGGGTGCGATTCAGCCCCAGCATTTT
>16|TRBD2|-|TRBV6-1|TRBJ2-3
CASSERGSGGVDTQYF
TGTGCCAGCAGTGAAAGGGGAAGCGGGGGGGTTGATACGCAGTATTTT
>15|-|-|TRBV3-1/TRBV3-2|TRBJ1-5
CASSQDGAGDQPQHF
TGTGCCAGCAGCCAAGATGGGGCAGGGGATCAGCCCCAGCATTTT
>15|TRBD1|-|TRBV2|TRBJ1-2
CASSAAGGTNYGYTF
TGTGCCAGCAGTGCTGCAGGGGGGACTAACTATGGCTACACCTTC
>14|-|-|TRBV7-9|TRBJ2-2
CASSLQGRSGELFF
TGTGCCAGCAGCCTACAGGGGAGGTCCGGGGAGCTGTTTTTT
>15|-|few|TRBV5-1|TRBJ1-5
CASSLDSYSNQPQHF
TGCGCCAGCAGCTTGGACAGCTATAGCAATCAGCCCCAGCATTTT